A single sample is the source of the 21 T cell receptor beta chains below, sequenced in a study of blood T cell repertoires in COVID-19. Clones were read by immunoSEQ multiplex PCR, and TCRdb kept only the in-frame ones, dropping some. The table records over 200,000 clones, 85% to 90% of them present only once. The sequenced sample was peripheral blood. The receptors come from a man aged 30-40 years with COVID-19, enrolled during active disease.

This clone was observed a few times. The chain employs TRBV25-1 and TRBJ2-2; D might be TRBD1 (6 bases). Germline V CDR1 and CDR2: MGHDK, SYGVNS. The CDR3 covers 14 residues. V dropped 0 bases and J dropped 5 bases, with 7 bases sitting between them. CDR3 loop: CASSEYRGTGELFF. In DNA, the CDR3 is TGTGCCAGCAGTGAATATAGGGGGACCGGGGAGCTGTTTTTT.

This chain uses TRBV11-3 with TRBJ1-6, with D possibly TRBD1 on 6 matching bases. The CDR3 extends over 13 amino acids. The V gene's germline CDR1 is SGHNT and CDR2 YENEEA. V shed 5 bases and J shed 10 bases, with 12 bases lying between them. CDR3 loop: CASSARQESPLHF. In DNA form, the CDR3 reads TGTGCCAGCAGCGCCCGACAGGAATCACCCCTCCACTTT.

This sequence joins TRBV28 and TRBJ1-2; 7 nucleotides line up with TRBD1. With 7 bases clipped from V and 0 bases from J, the junction kept 14 bases outside the gene matches. The CDR3 spans 17 residues. Germline V gene data show CDR1 as MDHEN and CDR2 as SYDVKM. In DNA form, the CDR3 reads TGTGCCAGCATCCCCGGCCGAAAGGGGACAGCTAACTATGGCTACACCTTC. Its translation: CASIPGRKGTANYGYTF.

The V and J genes are TRBV6-5 and TRBJ2-7; D unclear. V lost 5 bases and J lost 4, with 18 bases in between. The CDR3 is made up of 15 amino acids. CDR1 MNHEY and CDR2 SVGAGI come from the germline V gene. CDR3 sequence (DNA): TGTGCCAGCAGTCGACTTAGTGGGTCGCCTTACGAGCAGTACTTC. It yields the protein CASSRLSGSPYEQYF.

V usage is TRBV28 and J usage is TRBJ2-7, with 9 bases lining up with TRBD1. Germline V gene data show CDR1 as MDHEN and CDR2 as SYDVKM. Germline trimming cut 9 bases from V and 13 bases from J; bases unmatched to any gene: 10. This CDR3 spans 11 amino acids. The CDR3 is CASSLGTGNYF. CDR3 DNA: TGTGCCAGTTCACTCGGGACAGGGAATTACTTC.

This clone was detected only a few times. The rearrangement joins TRBV29-1 to TRBJ2-2; 11 bases map to TRBD1. With V trimmed by 4 bases and J by 0 bases, 4 bases remained unmatched. The CDR3 length is 16 residues. Germline assignment: CDR1 SQVTM and CDR2 ANQGSEA. The CDR3 protein is CSVARDRGTNTGELFF. CDR3 in DNA: TGCAGCGTTGCCCGGGACAGGGGGACGAACACCGGGGAGCTGTTTTTT.

This chain uses TRBV9 with TRBJ2-5; the D gene is possibly TRBD2 (6 bases). V was trimmed by 1 base and J by 7 bases, leaving 17 bases between them. Germline values: CDR1 SGDLS, CDR2 YYNGEE. The CDR3 length is 15 residues. In DNA, the CDR3 is TGTGCCAGCAGCGTACGGGCCTCCGAGGGAGGGACCCAGTACTTC. Encoded protein: CASSVRASEGGTQYF.

V is TRBV29-1 and J is TRBJ1-2; tentative D call: TRBD1 (6 bases). Deletions cut 6 bases from V and 7 bases from J, with 24 bases between. This CDR3 region has 15 residues. Germline V lookup: CDR1 SQVTM, CDR2 ANQGSEA. Written as DNA, the CDR3 is TGCAGCGTATTAAAGACAGGAAACTTGCTATCTGGCTACACCTTC. Its translation: CSVLKTGNLLSGYTF. The whole variable domain, remainder taken from reference TRBV29-1 and TRBJ1-2, is SAVISQKPSRDICQRGTSLTIQCQVDSQVTMMFWYRQQPGQSLTLIATANQGSEATYESGFVIDKFPISRPNLTFSTLTVSNMSPEDSSIYLCSVLKTGNLLSGYTFGSGTRLTVV.

The rearrangement uses TRBV5-1 and TRBJ1-2; D possibly corresponds to TRBD1 (6 bases). V was clipped by 4 bases and J by 1 base, with 11 bases between them. This CDR3 spans 14 amino acids. The germline CDR1 and CDR2 sequences are SGHRS and YFSETQ. The CDR3 sequence: CASSLNRVNYGYTF. The CDR3 coding sequence is TGCGCCAGCAGCCTGAACAGGGTTAACTATGGCTACACCTTC.

This clone has just one count. The rearrangement links TRBV2 to TRBJ2-5, with 11 bases aligning to TRBD1. The trim removed 6 bases at V and 5 bases at J, leaving 8 bases unmatched. This CDR3 spans 15 amino acids. Germline-derived CDR1 and CDR2 are SNHLY and FYNNEI. The CDR3 here is CASRAGTGGSETQYF. In nucleotides, the CDR3 is TGTGCCAGCAGAGCCGGGACAGGGGGTAGTGAGACCCAGTACTTC. The variable domain in full, completed from reference TRBV2 and TRBJ2-5, reads EPEVTQTPSHQVTQMGQEVILRCVPISNHLYFYWYRQILGQKVEFLVSFYNNEISEKSEIFDDQFSVERPDGSNFTLKIRSTKLEDSAMYFCASRAGTGGSETQYFGPGTRLLVL.

CDR3: CATSQGFYGYTF. CDR3 nucleotides: TGTGCCACCTCTCAGGGGTTCTATGGCTACACCTTC. V is TRBV24-1 and J is TRBJ1-2; a possible D gene is TRBD1 (6 bases). The V gene lost 9 bases and the J gene lost 4 bases, with 11 bases spanning the gap. The CDR3 spans 12 residues. From germline, CDR1 is KGHDR and CDR2 SFDVKD.

This sequence joins TRBV19 and TRBJ2-7; maybe TRBD1 (5 bases). Germline V gives CDR1 LNHDA, CDR2 SQIVND (reference sequence). The CDR3 extends over 14 amino acids. Trimming took 0 bases from V and 3 from J, leaving 9 bases between them. The CDR3 sequence is CASSIDLDSYEQYF. DNA for the CDR3: TGTGCCAGTAGTATAGATCTCGACAGCTACGAGCAGTACTTC.

This clone was picked up a small number of times. This chain joins TRBV7-8 and TRBJ1-4, with 11 positions matching TRBD1. CDR3 length: 17 amino acids. CDR1 is SGHVS, CDR2 FQNEAQ, per germline. The ends lost 3 bases at V and 0 bases at J; junction bases unmatched: 3. The CDR3 nucleotides are TGTGCCAGCAGCTTCTGGGACAGGGGGACAACTAATGAAAAACTGTTTTTT. Protein product: CASSFWDRGTTNEKLFF. Looking up the rest from reference TRBV7-8 and TRBJ1-4 gives the full variable domain: GAGVSQSPRYKVAKRGQDVALRCDPISGHVSLFWYQQALGQGPEFLTYFQNEAQLDKSGLPSDRFFAERPEGSVSTLKIQRTQQEDSAVYLCASSFWDRGTTNEKLFFGSGTQLSVL.

The V and J genes are TRBV27 and TRBJ2-7, with 15 bases aligning to TRBD2. The junction had 4 bases not matched to a gene; V was cut back by 4 bases and J by 6 bases. The germline gives CDR1 MNHEY, CDR2 SMNVEV (reference sequence). This CDR3 has 15 residues. CDR3 bases: TGTGCCAGCAGTTCTCCGGGACTAGCGGGGGGCGAGCAGTACTTC. Translated: CASSSPGLAGGEQYF.

CDR3 DNA: TGCAGCGTTGATCTTACTCTGACGCGACTAGCGGGGTACAATGAGCAGTTCTTC. This encodes CSVDLTLTRLAGYNEQFF. The gene calls are TRBV29-1 and TRBJ2-1, with TRBD2 matching 11 bases. The CDR3 loop spans 18 amino acids. Germline trimming cut 3 bases from V and 4 bases from J; bases unmatched to any gene: 14. Germline V gives CDR1 SQVTM, CDR2 ANQGSEA.

This clone was observed once. The chain couples TRBV7-3 to TRBJ1-2, with D possibly matching TRBD1 (6 bases). Germline loops: CDR1 SGHTA, CDR2 FQGTGA. The CDR3 has 15 residues. V lost 2 bases to trimming and J lost 6 bases, with 16 bases between them. CDR3 DNA: TGTGCCAGCAGCTTAGTATATGGGGGCGCGGATGGCTACACCTTC. Its translation is CASSLVYGGADGYTF.

V is TRBV5-5 and J is TRBJ1-3; D remains unclear. CDR3 length equals 14 residues. The V and J ends lost 0 bases and 4 bases respectively, with 8 bases between them. Germline CDR1 reads SGHKS; CDR2 reads YYEKEE (reference sequence). The CDR3 nucleotides read TGTGCCAGCAGCTTGGAGCTCCAAGGAAACACCATATATTTT. This sequence encodes CASSLELQGNTIYF.

In its sample, this clone was seen once. The chain couples TRBV27 to TRBJ1-5, with 11 bases that match TRBD1. Germline V lookup: CDR1 MNHEY, CDR2 SMNVEV (reference sequence). The V segment lost 3 bases and the J segment 5 bases; nucleotides outside the gene matches: 3. The CDR3 totals 15 residues. The CDR3 coding sequence is TGTGCCAGCAGTTTCGGGACAGGGGGTCATCAGCCCCAGCATTTT. Protein product: CASSFGTGGHQPQHF.

This chain joins TRBV5-1 and TRBJ1-5, with a tentative D call TRBD1 (5 bases). Trimming removed 5 bases from V and 3 bases from J, with 12 bases in between. This CDR3 is 14 amino acids long. CDR1 and CDR2 (germline): SGHRS, YFSETQ. Here the CDR3 DNA reads TGCGCCAGCAGTCTGGGACTGATCAATCAGCCCCAGCATTTT. Its protein is CASSLGLINQPQHF.

This clone was recorded once. J is TRBJ2-1 and V is TRBV5-1; perhaps TRBD2 as D (6 bases). This CDR3 has 14 amino acids. V lost 7 bases to trimming and J lost 6 bases, with 17 bases between them. Germline CDR1 is SGHRS and CDR2 is YFSETQ. This CDR3 is CASSQEGLSNEQFF. DNA for the CDR3: TGCGCCAGCTCTCAGGAGGGCCTAAGCAATGAGCAGTTCTTC.

V is TRBV27 and J is TRBJ2-7, with D perhaps matching TRBD1 (5 bases). The germline V gene has CDR1 MNHEY and CDR2 SMNVEV (reference sequence). V lost 5 bases and J 3 bases, leaving 17 bases between the germline ends. The CDR3 is made up of 15 amino acids. The CDR3 coding sequence is TGTGCCAGCAGTGGCATCCGGCGCCAGGGCTACGAGCAGTACTTC. Amino acids: CASSGIRRQGYEQYF.